This T cell receptor beta chain was sequenced in a study of blood T cells in healthy people across ages. Alongside a J-beta primer mix, a sample-barcoded 5' primer served in a second PCR lasting roughly 6 to 12 cycles. TCRdb re-called the 5' RACE reads with MiXCR, one entry per CDR3 protein. Among more than 700,000 distinct CDR3 sequences listed, around 45% were seen once. The CDR3 is 13 residues long. V was pared by 5 bases and J by 0 bases, with 1 base of the junction left unmatched. The germline V gene encodes CDR1 SGHTA and CDR2 FQGNSA. J is TRBJ2-7 and V is TRBV7-2; TRBD1 matches 7 bases. The specimen was blood. The source of this sequence is an elderly man in good health. Here the CDR3 DNA reads TGTACCAGCAGCAGGGACAGCTCCTACGAGCAGTACTTC. As protein: CTSSRDSSYEQYF.